One and the same sample provided the 29 T cell receptor beta chains below, sequenced in a study of cytomegalovirus exposure and HLA in healthy donors (dated by TCRdb to the late 2010s). The receptor library was made with the immunoSEQ multiplex PCR assay. For the multiplex PCR, a mixture combining 60 forward primers for TCR Vbeta segments and 13 reverse primers for TCR Jbeta segments was used. TCRdb mirrors the immuneACCESS table, restricted to in-frame sequences. Some clones are absent from its copies; in checked studies, under half trace to an unresolved V gene, and the reason for the others is unknown. Recorded for this sample are 95,000 to 150,000 clones; 65% to 85% of them occurred a single time. The ten largest clonotypes hold over 0.2% of the sample. Sequencing used PBMCs. The origin of the receptors is a man aged 45-60 years in good health and CMV-seronegative.

CDR3 sequence reads: CATLFKRLQAGAKENTIYF. The CDR3 DNA reads as TGTGCCACTCTCTTTAAGCGGCTTCAGGCGGGGGCAAAAGAAAACACCATATATTTT. The chain employs TRBV27 and TRBJ1-3, with a weak D call TRBD1 (6 bases). The CDR3 has 19 amino acids. V was cut by 10 bases and J by 6 bases, with 34 bases left in between. From germline, CDR1 is MNHEY and CDR2 SMNVEV (reference sequence).

The rearrangement links TRBV9 to TRBJ2-1; 8 positions agree with TRBD2. CDR3 length: 15 amino acids. J gave up 6 bases and V 4 bases, and 9 bases lay outside the gene matches. Per the germline V gene, CDR1 is SGDLS and CDR2 is YYNGEE. The CDR3 loop reads CASSPLSGGANEQFF. The CDR3 coding sequence is TGTGCCAGCAGCCCCCTCTCGGGAGGGGCCAATGAGCAGTTCTTC.

The chain employs TRBV7-9 and TRBJ2-2, with D possibly TRBD2 on 5 matching bases. Germline assignment: CDR1 SEHNR and CDR2 FQNEAQ (reference sequence). This CDR3 contains 13 residues. This CDR3 reads CLGRRIVLGELFF. For the CDR3, the DNA is TGTTTAGGCAGGAGGATTGTTCTCGGGGAGCTGTTTTTT.

J is TRBJ2-7 and V is TRBV7-4, with 11 bases lining up with TRBD1. Per germline, CDR1 SGHVT and CDR2 SQSDAQ. This CDR3 spans 19 amino acids. Trimming at V came to 7 bases and at J to 0 bases, leaving 17 bases not matched to a gene. CDR3 nucleotide sequence: TGTGCCAGCAATTCCGGGGACAGGGGGGTTATAGCGGTCTCCTACGAGCAGTACTTC. Translated: CASNSGDRGVIAVSYEQYF.

The V gene is TRBV7-3, the J gene TRBJ2-1, with TRBD1 identical over 8 bases. The CDR3 runs 14 residues. Germline trimming cut 5 bases from V and 9 bases from J; bases unmatched to any gene: 9. Germline lookup yields CDR1 SGHTA and CDR2 FQGTGA. The CDR3 sequence is CASSPQTGEAEQFF. The CDR3 region has the DNA TGTGCCAGCAGCCCCCAGACAGGGGAGGCTGAGCAGTTCTTC.

The V gene is TRBV27, the J gene TRBJ1-2, with D possibly matching TRBD1 (6 bases). The CDR3 has 13 residues. Between the trimmed V and J ends, which lost 5 bases and 2 bases, there was a span of 9 bases. Per the germline V gene, CDR1 is MNHEY and CDR2 is SMNVEV (reference sequence). The CDR3 sequence: CASSTRGNYGYTF. The CDR3, as DNA: TGTGCCAGCAGTACTAGGGGGAACTATGGCTACACCTTC.

J is TRBJ2-7 and V is TRBV28; 13 positions match TRBD2. Germline-derived CDR1 and CDR2 are MDHEN and SYDVKM. Losses at the gene ends were 1 base for V and 3 bases for J; bases not matched to a gene: 6. The CDR3 loop spans 17 amino acids. The CDR3 sequence is CASSLLRLAGGHYEQYF. CDR3 bases: TGTGCCAGCAGTTTATTAAGACTAGCGGGAGGCCACTACGAGCAGTACTTC. Supplemented by reference TRBV28 and TRBJ2-7, the full variable domain reads DVKVTQSSRYLVKRTGEKVFLECVQDMDHENMFWYRQDPGLGLRLIYFSYDVKMKEKGDIPEGYSVSREKKERFSLILESASTNQTSMYLCASSLLRLAGGHYEQYFGPGTRLTVT.

This clone came up once. The rearrangement joins TRBV6-1 to TRBJ1-6; no definite D call. The CDR3 is made up of 15 amino acids. V was trimmed by 4 bases and J by 0 bases, leaving 7 bases between them. CDR1 MNHNS and CDR2 SASEGT come from the germline V gene. In DNA form, the CDR3 reads TGTGCCAGCAGTGTAGCCAGCTCCTATAATTCACCCCTCCACTTT. Translation gives CASSVASSYNSPLHF.

V and J are TRBV7-8 and TRBJ2-3; possible D gene TRBD1, 5 bases. CDR3 size: 11 residues. Germline V CDR1 and CDR2: SGHVS, FQNEAQ. V dropped 8 bases and J dropped 6 bases, with 9 bases sitting between them. The CDR3 region is CASPKGDTQYF. CDR3 bases: TGTGCCAGCCCAAAGGGGGATACGCAGTATTTT.

V and J are TRBV19 and TRBJ2-2, with 11 bases that match TRBD2. The CDR3 spans 16 residues. Unmatched junction bases numbered 2, after V lost 5 bases and J lost 0 bases. CDR1 is LNHDA and CDR2 is SQIVND in the germline V gene (reference sequence). CDR3 protein: CASSLAGGTNTGELFF. The CDR3 nucleotides are TGTGCCAGTAGTCTAGCGGGGGGAACGAACACCGGGGAGCTGTTTTTT.

The chain combines TRBV12-5 with TRBJ1-1; maybe TRBD1 (5 bases). CDR3 length: 15 amino acids. Germline V gives CDR1 LGHNT, CDR2 FRNRAP. The V and J ends lost 1 base and 1 base respectively, with 10 bases between them. CDR3 in amino acids: CASGLGQRGNTEAFF. The CDR3 DNA sequence: TGTGCTAGTGGTTTGGGCCAAAGGGGGAACACTGAAGCTTTCTTT.

J is TRBJ2-1 and V is TRBV2; TRBD1 matches at 8 bases. There are 14 residues in the CDR3. The V segment lost 2 bases and the J segment 7 bases; nucleotides outside the gene matches: 4. Looked up from germline, CDR1 is SNHLY and CDR2 is FYNNEI. This CDR3 is CASSERTGRNEQFF. The CDR3 coding sequence is TGTGCCAGCAGTGAAAGGACAGGGAGGAATGAGCAGTTCTTC.

The J gene is TRBJ2-7, the V gene TRBV5-1; TRBD1 might be the D (7 bases). This CDR3 comprises 16 residues. Between the trimmed V and J ends, which lost 3 bases and 6 bases, there was a span of 22 bases. CDR1 SGHRS and CDR2 YFSETQ come from the germline V gene. Here the CDR3 reads CASSSAAGGSFREQYF. CDR3 bases: TGCGCCAGCAGCTCTGCGGCAGGGGGGTCTTTTCGCGAGCAGTACTTC.

This clone was detected once. This rearrangement joins TRBV28 to TRBJ1-1; possible D gene TRBD1, 6 bases. CDR3 length: 16 amino acids. Per germline, CDR1 MDHEN and CDR2 SYDVKM. V was pared by 9 bases and J by 8 bases, with 28 bases between. The CDR3 DNA is TGTGCCAGTTCTCCCTCCGGGACATGGGGGAGAAGAGAAGCTTTCTTT. This codes for CASSPSGTWGRREAFF.

This chain uses TRBV27 with TRBJ2-1; 7 bases are shared with TRBD2. Germline V gives CDR1 MNHEY, CDR2 SMNVEV (reference sequence). Trimming cost V 8 bases and J 9 bases; bases outside gene matches: 13. The CDR3 spans 14 residues. The chain's CDR3 is CASHDAGASGEQFF. The CDR3 DNA reads as TGTGCCAGCCATGATGCGGGAGCTTCTGGTGAGCAGTTCTTC.

The rearrangement links TRBV6-5 to TRBJ2-1; the D is unclear. The CDR3 covers 13 residues. V was clipped by 4 bases and J by 0 bases, with 4 bases between them. Germline V gene lookup returns CDR1 MNHEY and CDR2 SVGAGI. CDR3 sequence: CASSSSSYNEQFF. CDR3 DNA sequence: TGTGCCAGCAGTTCGAGCTCCTACAATGAGCAGTTCTTC.

J is TRBJ1-1 and V is TRBV6-4, with D unclear. The V end lost 8 bases, the J end lost 3 bases, and 13 bases lay between the germline ends. CDR1 is MRHNA, CDR2 SNTAGT, per germline. There are 13 residues in the CDR3. The CDR3: CASHLMYDTEAFF. DNA of the CDR3: TGTGCCAGCCACTTGATGTACGACACTGAAGCTTTCTTT.

The rearrangement links TRBV30 to TRBJ2-5; possible D gene TRBD1, 6 bases. The CDR3 sequence is 12 residues long. Germline V gene lookup returns CDR1 GTSNPN and CDR2 SVGIG (reference sequence). Trimming cost V 2 bases and J 4 bases, with 8 bases left between them. The CDR3 nucleotides are TGTGCCTGGAGTAAGGACAGAGAGACCCAGTACTTC. This codes for CAWSKDRETQYF.

The rearrangement links TRBV10-2 to TRBJ2-2, with D unclear. V was shortened by 5 bases and J by 1 base, with 11 bases between the two germline ends. Germline-derived CDR1 and CDR2 are WSHSY and SAAADI. The CDR3 is 15 residues long. The CDR3: CASSSGGRNTGELFF. The DNA for the CDR3 is TGCGCCAGCAGTTCTGGCGGCCGGAACACCGGGGAGCTGTTTTTT.

The chain is built from TRBV18 and TRBJ2-2, with D perhaps TRBD1 (6 bases). The CDR3 totals 15 residues. CDR1 and CDR2 (germline): KGHSH, LQKENI. Trimming pared 8 bases from V and 2 bases from J, leaving 15 bases between. The CDR3 here is CASGHRDTNTGELFF. The CDR3, as DNA: TGTGCCAGCGGACACCGGGACACAAACACCGGGGAGCTGTTTTTT.

The J gene is TRBJ1-1, the V gene TRBV28; 9 nucleotides agree with TRBD1. After removal of 6 bases from V and 1 base from J, the junction contained 6 bases not matched to a gene. CDR3 size: 15 residues. Germline V gene data show CDR1 as MDHEN and CDR2 as SYDVKM. The CDR3 coding sequence is TGTGCCAGCAGCGGACAGGGGAAAGGGAACACTGAAGCTTTCTTT. Protein: CASSGQGKGNTEAFF.

A single count supports this clone. This chain connects TRBV28 to TRBJ2-6; tentative D call: TRBD2 (6 bases). CDR3 size: 15 residues. CDR1 MDHEN and CDR2 SYDVKM come from the germline V gene. Trimming removed 8 bases from V and 0 bases from J, with 11 bases in between. The CDR3 DNA reads TGTGCCAGCGAGGAGGGGAACTCTGGGGCCAACGTCCTGACTTTC. Its protein product is CASEEGNSGANVLTF. Full variable domain (missing parts from reference TRBV28 and TRBJ2-6): DVKVTQSSRYLVKRTGEKVFLECVQDMDHENMFWYRQDPGLGLRLIYFSYDVKMKEKGDIPEGYSVSREKKERFSLILESASTNQTSMYLCASEEGNSGANVLTFGAGSRLTVL.

This sequence joins TRBV10-1 and TRBJ2-4; no clear D. The CDR3 is 13 residues long. Germline V gives CDR1 WNHNN, CDR2 SYGVQD (reference sequence). The germline V and J ends were trimmed by 3 bases and 0 bases, with 3 bases remaining between them. Here the CDR3 reads CASSELAKNIQYF. The CDR3 DNA reads TGCGCCAGCAGTGAACTAGCCAAAAACATTCAGTACTTC.

The chain has TRBV5-1 and TRBJ2-5, with TRBD2 identical over 14 bases. With V trimmed by 4 bases and J by 5 bases, 7 bases remained unmatched. CDR1 and CDR2 from the germline V gene are SGHRS and YFSETQ. The CDR3 totals 16 residues. CDR3 sequence (DNA): TGCGCCAGCAGCACGGGACTAGCGGGGGCAGGGGAGACCCAGTACTTC. Its translation is CASSTGLAGAGETQYF.

The J gene is TRBJ2-7, the V gene TRBV6-1; 8 bases map to TRBD1. V lost 10 bases, J lost 5 bases, and 10 bases stayed unmatched. Germline CDR1 is MNHNS and CDR2 is SASEGT. The CDR3 has 13 residues. CDR3 loop: CATNDRGWNEQYF. The CDR3 bases are TGTGCCACCAACGACAGGGGATGGAACGAGCAGTACTTC.

This clone appeared once. The chain is built from TRBV7-2 and TRBJ1-4; 7 bases fit TRBD1. Germline V gene lookup returns CDR1 SGHTA and CDR2 FQGNSA. This CDR3 is 15 amino acids long. V was clipped by 5 bases and J by 5 bases; unmatched bases: 8. The CDR3 sequence is CASSPQGGGNEKLFF. The CDR3 DNA is TGTGCCAGCAGCCCCCAGGGGGGTGGGAATGAAAAACTGTTTTTT.

V and J are TRBV2 and TRBJ1-5; TRBD1 might be the D (6 bases). The CDR3 sequence is 16 residues long. In germline, CDR1 is SNHLY, CDR2 FYNNEI. V was clipped by 6 bases and J by 3 bases, with 18 bases between them. The CDR3 loop reads CASRDGQILYNQPQHF. DNA of the CDR3: TGTGCCAGCAGAGATGGACAGATCCTTTACAATCAGCCCCAGCATTTT.

V usage is TRBV6-1 and J usage is TRBJ1-3; perhaps TRBD1 as D (5 bases). Germline-derived CDR1 and CDR2 are MNHNS and SASEGT. Trimming took 4 bases from V and 4 from J, leaving 17 bases between them. CDR3 length: 16 amino acids. The CDR3 loop is CASSGQGSAAGNTIYF. CDR3 sequence (DNA): TGTGCCAGCAGTGGGCAGGGTTCCGCGGCCGGAAACACCATATATTTT.

With regard to this clone: Other DNA sequences from this sample encode an identical CDR3 as well. The genes are TRBV25-1 and TRBJ2-7; TRBD2 aligns across 13 bases. This CDR3 is built from 16 residues. Germline CDR1 MGHDK, CDR2 SYGVNS. Trimming removed 8 bases from V and 4 bases from J; junction bases left unmatched: 11. The CDR3 is CASHGTTSGRRYEQYF. As DNA, the CDR3 is TGTGCCAGCCATGGGACGACTAGCGGGAGGAGGTACGAGCAGTACTTC.